This entry describes one T cell receptor (beta chain). This sample stems from a study of shared T cell receptors in the human thymus. Assay: immunoSEQ multiplex PCR; the TCRdb copy retains only in-frame clones and omits some. The data show almost 550,000 clones, approximately 80% seen once. Germline values: CDR1 MGHDK, CDR2 SYGVNS. Trimming cost V 4 bases and J 9 bases; bases outside gene matches: 9. The CDR3 is made up of 14 amino acids. These records were also assigned to another study, of human thymus T cells.

The chain recombines TRBV25-1 with TRBJ1-1, with 9 bases matching TRBD1. The sample comprised thymocytes. This clonotype was sampled from a boy in the first two years of life with a congenital heart defect. The CDR3 spells CASSVQGAGAKAFF. The DNA of the CDR3 is TGTGCCAGCAGTGTACAGGGGGCTGGCGCCAAAGCTTTCTTT. The full variable domain, with the rest looked up from reference TRBV25-1 and TRBJ1-1, is EADIYQTPRYLVIGTGKKITLECSQTMGHDKMYWYQQDPGMELHLIHYSYGVNSTEKGDLSSESTVSRIRTEHFPLTLESARPSHTSQYLCASSVQGAGAKAFFGQGTRLTVV.